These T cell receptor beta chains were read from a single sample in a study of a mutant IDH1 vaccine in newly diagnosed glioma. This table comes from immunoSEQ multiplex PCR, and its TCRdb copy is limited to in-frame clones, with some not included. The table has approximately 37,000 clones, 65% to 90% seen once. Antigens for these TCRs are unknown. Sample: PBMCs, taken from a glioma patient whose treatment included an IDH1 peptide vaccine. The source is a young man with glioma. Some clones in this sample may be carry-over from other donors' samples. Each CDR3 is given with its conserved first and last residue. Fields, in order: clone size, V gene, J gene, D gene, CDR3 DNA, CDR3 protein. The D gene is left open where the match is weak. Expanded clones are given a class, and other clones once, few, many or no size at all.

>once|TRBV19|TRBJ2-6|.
TGTGCCAGTAGTTCGGATCGATGGGCCAACGTCCTGACTTTC
CASSSDRWANVLTF
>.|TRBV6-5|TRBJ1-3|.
TGTGCCAGCAGTTACTCGGGACGCTCTGGAAACACCATATATTTT
CASSYSGRSGNTIYF
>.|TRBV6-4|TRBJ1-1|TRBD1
TGTGCCAGCAGCGCAGGGACAGGGGATATGAACACTGAAGCTTTCTTT
CASSAGTGDMNTEAFF
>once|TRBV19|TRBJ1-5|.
TGTGCCAGTAGTCCCCGGACCGAAGGGCAGCCCCAGCATTTT
CASSPRTEGQPQHF
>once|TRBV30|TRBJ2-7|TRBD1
TGTGCCTACGGTCGGGACAGACCCTACGAGCAGTACTTC
CAYGRDRPYEQYF
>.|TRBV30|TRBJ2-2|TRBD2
TGTGCCTGGGGACTAGCGGGGCTTAACACCGGGGAGCTGTTTTTT
CAWGLAGLNTGELFF
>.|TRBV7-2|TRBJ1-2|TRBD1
TGTGCCAGCAGCAATAACAGGGGCTTGGGTATTGGCTACACCTTC
CASSNNRGLGIGYTF
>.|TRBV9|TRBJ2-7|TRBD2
TGTGCCAGCAGCGTAGGCGGGAGGGCAGGGTACGAGCAGTACTTC
CASSVGGRAGYEQYF
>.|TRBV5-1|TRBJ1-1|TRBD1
TGCGCCAGCAGCGCAACAGGGGGGACTGAAGCTTTCTTT
CASSATGGTEAFF
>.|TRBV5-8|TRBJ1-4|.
TGTGCCAGCAGCTTGGAGGGCAGGGTTGGCGAAAAACTGTTTTTT
CASSLEGRVGEKLFF
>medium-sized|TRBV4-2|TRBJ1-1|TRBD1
TGTGCCAGCAGCGTTTGGGACAGCCTGAACACTGAAGCTTTCTTT
CASSVWDSLNTEAFF
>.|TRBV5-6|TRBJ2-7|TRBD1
TGTGCCAGCAGCTTGGGGCAGGGGGCCTCCTACGAGCAGTACTTC
CASSLGQGASYEQYF
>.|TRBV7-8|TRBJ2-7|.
TGTGCCAGCAGCTTCTTCGGCTACGAGCAGTACTTC
CASSFFGYEQYF
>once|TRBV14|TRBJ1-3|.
TGTGCCAGCAGCACCGGACCGATTGGAAACACCATATATTTT
CASSTGPIGNTIYF
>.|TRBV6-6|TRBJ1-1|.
TGTGCCAGCAGTTACTACTCAAACACTGAAGCTTTCTTT
CASSYYSNTEAFF
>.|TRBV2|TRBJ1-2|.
TGTGCCAGCAGAGCCCAGGCGGGTGTTGGTGGCTACACCTTC
CASRAQAGVGGYTF
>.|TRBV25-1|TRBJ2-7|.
TGTGCCAGCAGCGTCGACCCGGTAGGCGAGCAGTACTTC
CASSVDPVGEQYF
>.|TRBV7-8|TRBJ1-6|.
TGTGCCAGCAGCTTAAGGCAGGATAATTCACCCCTCCACTTT
CASSLRQDNSPLHF
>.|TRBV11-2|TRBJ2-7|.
TGTGCCAGCAGTCTGATCTCCTCTGTTGGTGGGTACTTC
CASSLISSVGGYF
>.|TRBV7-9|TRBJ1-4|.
TGTGCCAGCAGCTTAGCAGGGAGCACTAATGAAAAACTGTTTTTT
CASSLAGSTNEKLFF
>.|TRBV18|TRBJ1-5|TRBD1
TGTGCCAGCTCACCACCGGGACAGCGCAATCAGCCCCAGCATTTT
CASSPPGQRNQPQHF
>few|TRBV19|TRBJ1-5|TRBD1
TGTGCCAGTAAGGGGACAGGGCAACTCCAGCCCCAGCATTTT
CASKGTGQLQPQHF
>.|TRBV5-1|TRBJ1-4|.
TGCGCCAGCAGGTCCTGGACAGCAACTAATGAAAAACTGTTTTTT
CASRSWTATNEKLFF
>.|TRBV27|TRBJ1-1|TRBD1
TGTGCCAGCATTAAAGCAGGGGGCATAGGAATGAACACTGAAGCTTTCTTT
CASIKAGGIGMNTEAFF
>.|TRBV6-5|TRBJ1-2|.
TGTGCCAGCAGGATGTACAGTAACCTCGCCTATGGCTACACCTTC
CASRMYSNLAYGYTF
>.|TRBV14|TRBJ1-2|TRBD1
TGTGCCAGCAGCCAAGATTGGACAGGGGGCTACTATGGCTACACCTTC
CASSQDWTGGYYGYTF
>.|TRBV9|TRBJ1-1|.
TGTGCCAGCAGCGTAGTCGTCGGGGGTGGCACTGAAGCTTTCTTT
CASSVVVGGGTEAFF
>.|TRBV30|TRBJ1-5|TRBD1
TGTGCCTGGAGAGGGACAGGGGGCAGTGAGCCCCAGCATTTT
CAWRGTGGSEPQHF
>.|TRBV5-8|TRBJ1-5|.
TGTGCCAGCAGCACCACATGGCCCCAGCATTTT
CASSTTWPQHF
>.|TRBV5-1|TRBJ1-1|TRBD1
TGCGCCAGCAGCTTCCTACAGGGGATGAACACTGAAGCTTTCTTT
CASSFLQGMNTEAFF